The present entry profiles one T cell receptor beta chain with its context. The V gene lost 2 bases and the J gene lost 0 bases, with 11 bases spanning the gap. The CDR3 sequence is 15 residues long. CDR1 and CDR2 from the germline V gene are MNHEY and SMNVEV (reference sequence). The data originate from a study of blood T cell repertoires in COVID-19. Study overall: Researchers got acute and convalescent COVID-19 samples from the United States, Italy and Spain. T cells, B-cell-depleted T cells, or PBMCs supplied cDNA or gDNA.

Study processing details: From reference gene primer amplification, estimates of nucleated cell counts were derived. The method was immunoSEQ multiplex PCR; TCRdb's version includes in-frame clones alone and lacks a portion of them. Clonal size and the V and J genes are those of that table, whereas D and trimming came from the DNA. This sample has hundreds of thousands of clones, with 86% found just once. The chain combines TRBV27 with TRBJ2-7, with D possibly being TRBD2 (6 bases). The specimen sequenced was peripheral blood. The source of this sequence is a woman aged 55 to 70 who had recovered from COVID-19. The CDR3: CASSLAGPISYEQYF. Written as DNA, the CDR3 is TGTGCCAGCAGTTTAGCGGGACCGATCTCCTACGAGCAGTACTTC.